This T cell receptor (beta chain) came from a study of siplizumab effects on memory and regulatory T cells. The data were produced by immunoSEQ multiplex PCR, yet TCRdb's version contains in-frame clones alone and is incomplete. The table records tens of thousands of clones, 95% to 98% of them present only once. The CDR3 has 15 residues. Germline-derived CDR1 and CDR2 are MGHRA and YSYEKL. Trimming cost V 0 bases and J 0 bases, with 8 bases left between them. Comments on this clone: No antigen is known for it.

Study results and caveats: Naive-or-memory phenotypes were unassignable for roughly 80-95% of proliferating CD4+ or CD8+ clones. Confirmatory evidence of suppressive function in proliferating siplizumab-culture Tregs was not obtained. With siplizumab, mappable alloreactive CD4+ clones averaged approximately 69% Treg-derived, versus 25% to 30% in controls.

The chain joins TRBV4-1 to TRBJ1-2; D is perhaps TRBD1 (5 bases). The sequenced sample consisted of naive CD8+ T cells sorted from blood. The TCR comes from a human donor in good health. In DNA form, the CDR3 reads TGCGCCAGCAGCCAAGATCCAGGGACTAACTATGGCTACACCTTC. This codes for CASSQDPGTNYGYTF.